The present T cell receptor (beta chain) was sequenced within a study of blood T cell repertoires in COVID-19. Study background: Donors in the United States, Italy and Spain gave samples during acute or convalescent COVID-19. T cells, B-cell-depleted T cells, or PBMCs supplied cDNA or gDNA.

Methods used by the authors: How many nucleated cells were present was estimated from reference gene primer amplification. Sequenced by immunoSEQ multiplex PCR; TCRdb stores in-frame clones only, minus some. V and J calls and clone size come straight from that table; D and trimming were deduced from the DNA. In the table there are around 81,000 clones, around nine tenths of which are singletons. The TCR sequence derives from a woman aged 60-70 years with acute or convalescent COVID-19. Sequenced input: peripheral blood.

The chain's CDR3 is CATAGTGDQPQHF. DNA of the CDR3: TGTGCCACCGCCGGGACAGGGGATCAGCCCCAGCATTTT. The chain couples TRBV24-1 to TRBJ1-5; 10 positions match TRBD1. Germline V gene sequence: CDR1 KGHDR, CDR2 SFDVKD. J lost 5 bases, V lost 9 bases, and 3 bases had no gene match. This CDR3 is 13 amino acids long.